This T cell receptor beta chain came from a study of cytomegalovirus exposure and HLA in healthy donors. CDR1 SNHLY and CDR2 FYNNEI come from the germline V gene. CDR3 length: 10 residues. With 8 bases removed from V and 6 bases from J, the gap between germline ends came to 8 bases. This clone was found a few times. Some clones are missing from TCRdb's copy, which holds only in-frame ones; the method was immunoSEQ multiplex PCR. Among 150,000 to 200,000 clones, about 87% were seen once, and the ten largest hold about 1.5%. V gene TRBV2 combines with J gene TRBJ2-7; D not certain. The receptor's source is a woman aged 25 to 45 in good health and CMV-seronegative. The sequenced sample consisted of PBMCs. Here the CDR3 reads CASAGSEQYF. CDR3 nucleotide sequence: TGTGCCAGCGCAGGCAGCGAGCAGTACTTC.